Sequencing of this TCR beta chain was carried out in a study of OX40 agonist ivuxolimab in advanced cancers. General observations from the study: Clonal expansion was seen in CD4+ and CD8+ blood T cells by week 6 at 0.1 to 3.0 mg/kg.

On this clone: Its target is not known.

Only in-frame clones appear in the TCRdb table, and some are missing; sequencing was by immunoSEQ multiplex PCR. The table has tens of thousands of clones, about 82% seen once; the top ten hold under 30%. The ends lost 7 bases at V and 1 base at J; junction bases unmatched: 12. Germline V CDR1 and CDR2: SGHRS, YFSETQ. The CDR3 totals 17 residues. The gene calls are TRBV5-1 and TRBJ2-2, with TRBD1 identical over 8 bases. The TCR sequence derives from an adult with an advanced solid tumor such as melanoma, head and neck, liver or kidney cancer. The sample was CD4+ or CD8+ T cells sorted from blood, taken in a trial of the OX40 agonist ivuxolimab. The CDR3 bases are TGCGCCAGCCATCAAAAAAAAACAGGGGGGAACACCGGGGAGCTGTTTTTT. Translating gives CASHQKKTGGNTGELFF.